This TCR beta chain was documented in a study of CD8 T cells in ankylosing spondylitis. Whole-study results and caveats: Blood from ankylosing spondylitis patients appeared to carry a characteristic eight-variant TCR beta motif. Reportedly, matched ankylosing spondylitis synovial fluid was significantly enriched for disease-linked clones.

One entry per CDR3 protein, called by TCRdb with MiXCR from the 5' RACE reads. The sample consists of some 800,000 distinct CDR3 sequences, about 11% of them appearing once. There are a few counts of this clonotype. What it binds is not known. CDR3 length: 15 residues. Germline V gene sequence: CDR1 SEHNR, CDR2 FQNEAQ (reference sequence). V was cut by 1 base and J by 4 bases, with 14 bases left in between. The receptor comes from a male donor with ankylosing spondylitis. The rearrangement uses TRBV7-9 and TRBJ2-7; D not certain. Sequenced sample: blood, either unsorted or a sorted T cell fraction (not recorded which). CDR3 in amino acids: CASSLVPPRRYEQYF. The CDR3 bases are TGTGCCAGCAGCTTAGTTCCCCCCCGGCGGTACGAGCAGTACTTC.